The 10 T cell receptor beta chains listed next were all sequenced from one sample in a study of cytomegalovirus exposure and HLA in healthy donors. Vbeta (60) and Jbeta (13) primers were used in the PCR. Assay used: immunoSEQ multiplex PCR; TCRdb lists only in-frame clones, some missing. The table records some 140,000 clones, more than 70% of them present only once. Sequenced input: PBMCs. Receptors were obtained from a male donor in good health and CMV-seropositive.

The rearrangement uses TRBV30 and TRBJ1-2, with TRBD1 matching over 11 bases. CDR1 GTSNPN and CDR2 SVGIG come from the germline V gene (reference sequence). The CDR3 has 16 residues. Trimming took 4 bases from V and 4 from J; bases not matched to a gene: 11. The CDR3 bases are TGTGCCTGGATAAGGGGACAGGGGGTCCTTGGCTATGGCTACACCTTC. This translates into CAWIRGQGVLGYGYTF.

The chain joins TRBV4-3 to TRBJ2-3, with a weak D call TRBD2 (6 bases). Trimming left V 4 bases short and J 6 bases short, with 14 bases between. CDR3 length: 14 residues. CDR1 is LGHNA, CDR2 YSLEER, per germline. CDR3 protein: CASSPVGRWDTQYF. The DNA of the CDR3 is TGCGCCAGCAGCCCGGTGGGGAGGTGGGATACGCAGTATTTT.

The chain has TRBV18 and TRBJ2-1; TRBD2 matches at 12 bases. Germline V lookup: CDR1 KGHSH, CDR2 LQKENI. The CDR3 contains 17 residues. With 2 bases clipped from V and 3 bases from J, the junction kept 5 bases outside the gene matches. CDR3 in DNA: TGTGCCAGCTCACCAGGCAGACTAGCGGGAGACTACAATGAGCAGTTCTTC. This translates into CASSPGRLAGDYNEQFF.

The chain has TRBV28 and TRBJ2-3; D may be TRBD2 (6 bases). V gave up 4 bases and J gave up 4 bases, with 12 bases separating them. Germline V gives CDR1 MDHEN, CDR2 SYDVKM. This CDR3 contains 14 residues. CDR3 DNA: TGTGCCAGCAGTTACGGGAGCCCATCAGATACGCAGTATTTT. This gives the protein CASSYGSPSDTQYF.

CDR3 coding DNA: TGTGCCATCAGTGAGCCCCAATCAGGGGGGAGGATGACAGATACGCAGTATTTT. It is translated as CAISEPQSGGRMTDTQYF. J is TRBJ2-3 and V is TRBV10-3; D is possibly TRBD1 (7 bases). The germline V and J ends were trimmed by 2 bases and 3 bases, with 21 bases remaining between them. There are 18 residues in the CDR3. CDR1 ENHRY and CDR2 SYGVKD come from the germline V gene.

The V call is TRBV5-1, the J call TRBJ2-7; TRBD1 matches 7 bases. CDR1 SGHRS and CDR2 YFSETQ come from the germline V gene. V lost 2 bases and J lost 4; bases outside the gene matches: 9. This CDR3 contains 15 residues. The CDR3: CASSFTGVSQYEQYF. As DNA, the CDR3 is TGCGCCAGCAGCTTCACAGGGGTCTCGCAGTACGAGCAGTACTTC.

The CDR3 DNA reads TGTGCCAGCAGCTTGGCCCTGGACACTGAAGCTTTCTTT. The encoded protein is CASSLALDTEAFF. The genes are TRBV7-2 and TRBJ1-1; D uncertain. The CDR3 has 13 amino acids. Germline CDR1 and CDR2: SGHTA and FQGNSA. V was pared by 3 bases and J by 3 bases, with 8 bases between.

The chain couples TRBV19 to TRBJ2-1, with 11 positions matching TRBD2. This CDR3 comprises 16 residues. Unmatched junction bases numbered 11, after V lost 5 bases and J lost 8 bases. Per germline, CDR1 LNHDA and CDR2 SQIVND (reference sequence). The CDR3 region has the DNA TGTGCCAGTAGTCCACGGACTAGCGGGCGTGGGGATGAGCAGTTCTTC. The encoded protein is CASSPRTSGRGDEQFF.

The chain employs TRBV4-2 and TRBJ2-5, with TRBD2 as a possible D gene (6 bases). The CDR3 runs to 15 residues. Trimming cost V 0 bases and J 5 bases, with 13 bases left between them. CDR1 and CDR2 (germline): LGHNA, YNFKEQ. The CDR3 region has the DNA TGTGCCAGCAGCCAAGAAGTTTGGGGGAGGGAGACCCAGTACTTC. It specifies CASSQEVWGRETQYF.

This sequence joins TRBV19 and TRBJ1-1; D gene unclear. The CDR3 length is 12 residues. The germline V gene has CDR1 LNHDA and CDR2 SQIVND (reference sequence). Trimming took off 5 bases at V and 3 bases at J, with 7 bases between the two ends. The CDR3, as DNA: TGTGCCAGTAGTTACGGAGACACTGAAGCTTTCTTT. Its protein product is CASSYGDTEAFF.